This TCR beta chain was sequenced for a study of cytomegalovirus exposure and HLA in healthy donors. The PCR ran on 60 Vbeta and 13 Jbeta primers. Some clones are missing from TCRdb's copy, which holds only in-frame ones; the method was immunoSEQ multiplex PCR. Found here are fewer than 200,000 clones, around 79% of them singletons; the top ten hold around 2.4%. V dropped 7 bases and J dropped 2; count of bases not matched to a gene: 5. The CDR3 covers 14 residues. CDR1 is MNHEY and CDR2 is SVGAGI in the germline V gene. Specimen: PBMCs. The chain carries TRBV6-5 and TRBJ2-5; 9 positions agree with TRBD2. This TCR was sampled from a female donor in good health and CMV-seronegative. CDR3 sequence (DNA): TGTGCCAGCACCCCCGGACTAGCGCAAGAGACCCAGTACTTC. Residues: CASTPGLAQETQYF.